This passage covers 17 T cell receptor beta chains from one sample sequenced in a study of CD8 T cells in ankylosing spondylitis. Study results and limitations: Roughly eight highly homologous variants made up a TCR beta motif that seemed to typify ankylosing spondylitis blood.

For these receptors, no antigen is known. TCRdb re-called the 5' RACE reads with MiXCR, one entry per CDR3 protein. Of about 840,000 distinct CDR3 sequences listed, 10% to 15% are singletons. Sequencing used blood, either unsorted or a sorted T cell fraction (not recorded which). The receptor source for this set is a male donor with ankylosing spondylitis.

The rearrangement links TRBV4-2 to TRBJ2-7; D assignment may be TRBD1 or TRBD2 (6 bases each). The CDR3 has 15 amino acids. The V and J ends lost 6 bases and 5 bases respectively, with 20 bases between them. Germline values: CDR1 LGHNA, CDR2 YNFKEQ. The CDR3 DNA is TGTGCCAGCAGGCGGGGACACATCTTAGCCCACGAGCAGTACTTC. Amino acids: CASRRGHILAHEQYF.

There are a few counts of this clonotype. The chain is built from TRBV24-1 and TRBJ2-6; D call uncertain. The CDR3 runs 17 residues. V gave up 1 base and J gave up 0 bases, with 9 bases separating them. From germline, CDR1 is KGHDR and CDR2 SFDVKD. In nucleotides, the CDR3 is TGTGCCACCAGTGATTTATTTGACCCCTCTGGGGCCAACGTCCTGACTTTC. It translates to CATSDLFDPSGANVLTF.

There are many counts of this clonotype. The chain recombines TRBV7-2 with TRBJ2-2; 8 nucleotides match TRBD2. Losses at the gene ends were 3 bases for V and 6 bases for J; bases not matched to a gene: 9. Germline-derived CDR1 and CDR2 are SGHTA and FQGNSA. This CDR3 has 16 residues. The CDR3 sequence is CASSFAALAASGELFF. Written as DNA, the CDR3 is TGTGCCAGCAGCTTCGCAGCACTAGCGGCCTCCGGGGAGCTGTTTTTT.

This clonotype was observed at least ten times. The chain uses TRBV6-1 and TRBJ1-2; D unclear. Germline loops: CDR1 MNHNS, CDR2 SASEGT. The CDR3 is 15 residues long. V was trimmed by 4 bases and J by 6 bases, leaving 18 bases between them. This CDR3 is CASSVRASLRDGYTF. Here the CDR3 DNA reads TGTGCCAGCAGTGTCCGGGCCTCCCTTCGGGATGGCTACACCTTC.

CDR3 residues: CASSFPRDGTYEQYF. The CDR3 DNA is TGTGCCAGCAGCTTCCCCCGCGACGGAACCTACGAGCAGTACTTC. The rearrangement links TRBV7-9 to TRBJ2-7; unclear D gene. From germline, CDR1 is SEHNR and CDR2 FQNEAQ (reference sequence). The V gene lost 3 bases and the J gene lost 2 bases, with 14 bases spanning the gap. The CDR3 runs to 15 residues.

This clonotype showed up just a few times. The chain has TRBV4-2 and TRBJ1-1; no definite D call. The V gene lost 3 bases and the J gene lost 5 bases, with 13 bases spanning the gap. Per the germline V gene, CDR1 is LGHNA and CDR2 is YNFKEQ. CDR3 size: 14 residues. The CDR3 is CASSQRGRGTEAFF. CDR3 nucleotide sequence: TGTGCCAGCAGCCAGAGAGGGAGAGGAACTGAAGCTTTCTTT.

The chain has TRBV20-1 and TRBJ2-4; TRBD2 matches 7 bases. This CDR3 spans 16 amino acids. Germline trimming cut 0 bases from V and 9 bases from J; bases unmatched to any gene: 14. CDR1 and CDR2 from the germline V gene are DFQATT and SNEGSKA (reference sequence). The CDR3 DNA reads as TGCAGTGCTAGAGATTTTAGGGCGGGAGATATGAGCATTCAGTACTTC. It yields the protein CSARDFRAGDMSIQYF.

This clonotype turned up a few times. V and J are TRBV27 and TRBJ2-4, with 14 bases identical to TRBD2. V lost 4 bases to trimming and J lost 0 bases; unmatched junction nucleotides: 8. Germline loops: CDR1 MNHEY, CDR2 SMNVEV (reference sequence). The length of the CDR3 is 19 residues. The CDR3 nucleotides are TGTGCCAGCAGTTCATCCGGGACTAGCGGGAGAGTAGCCAAAAACATTCAGTACTTC. It encodes CASSSSGTSGRVAKNIQYF.

This chain joins TRBV10-3 and TRBJ1-1; the D is unclear. The CDR3 length is 14 residues. V lost 3 bases and J lost 6, with 14 bases in between. CDR1 and CDR2 (germline): ENHRY, SYGVKD. CDR3 region: CAISDGPLASEAFF. In DNA form, the CDR3 reads TGTGCCATCAGTGACGGGCCCCTCGCCTCTGAAGCTTTCTTT.

This clonotype was counted only a few times. The V gene is TRBV7-2, the J gene TRBJ1-2; no definite D call. The germline V and J ends were trimmed by 4 bases and 4 bases, with 10 bases remaining between them. CDR3 length: 13 residues. Looked up from germline, CDR1 is SGHTA and CDR2 is FQGNSA. This CDR3 reads CASSSGWSYGYTF. CDR3 coding DNA: TGTGCCAGCAGCTCGGGGTGGAGCTATGGCTACACCTTC.

This clonotype was detected a few times. DNA of the CDR3: TGCGCCAGCAGCCAAGTGGAGGGTAGCTACGAGCAGTACTTC. Its protein is CASSQVEGSYEQYF. The chain couples TRBV4-3 to TRBJ2-7; maybe TRBD2 (6 bases). This CDR3 region has 14 residues. CDR1 LGHNA and CDR2 YSLEER come from the germline V gene. V lost 1 base and J 3 bases, leaving 10 bases between the germline ends.

The V and J genes are TRBV7-2 and TRBJ1-6; D not certain. V was shortened by 1 base and J by 9 bases, with 13 bases between the two germline ends. The CDR3 has 15 amino acids. Germline values: CDR1 SGHTA, CDR2 FQGNSA. CDR3 nucleotide sequence: TGTGCCAGCAGCTTAGGTGTTTATTTGGGTTCACCCCTCCACTTT. Encoded protein: CASSLGVYLGSPLHF. The complete variable domain, with remaining parts taken from reference TRBV7-2 and TRBJ1-6, reads GAGVSQSPSNKVTEKGKDVELRCDPISGHTALYWYRQSLGQGLEFLIYFQGNSAPDKSGLPSDRFSAERTGGSVSTLTIQRTQQEDSAVYLCASSLGVYLGSPLHFGNGTRLTVT.

The rearrangement links TRBV12-3 or TRBV12-4 to TRBJ2-7; D not resolved. V was trimmed by 1 base and J by 2 bases, leaving 12 bases between them. CDR3 length: 15 residues. The CDR3 is CASSLVAAFPYEQYF. The CDR3 DNA is TGTGCCAGCAGTTTAGTGGCAGCATTCCCCTACGAGCAGTACTTC.

This chain joins TRBV7-2 and TRBJ1-2, with unresolved D. Trimming cost V 6 bases and J 3 bases, with 14 bases left between them. Germline V lookup: CDR1 SGHTA, CDR2 FQGNSA. This CDR3 has 14 amino acids. The CDR3 loop reads CASRINLLDYGYTF. The CDR3 nucleotides read TGTGCCAGCAGGATTAACTTGCTCGACTATGGCTACACCTTC.

The sample holds a few counts of this clonotype. The genes are TRBV7-2 and TRBJ2-5; TRBD1 matches 9 bases. Unmatched junction bases numbered 5, after V lost 5 bases and J lost 1 base. Germline assignment: CDR1 SGHTA and CDR2 FQGNSA. This CDR3 is built from 15 residues. CDR3 nucleotides: TGTGCCAGCAGCGACGGACAGGGGCCCCAAGAGACCCAGTACTTC. Residues: CASSDGQGPQETQYF.

This rearrangement joins TRBV11-2 to TRBJ2-3; 7 positions match TRBD2. CDR1 SGHAT and CDR2 FQNNGV come from the germline V gene. Trimming cost V 6 bases and J 6 bases; bases outside gene matches: 21. The CDR3 is 18 amino acids. The CDR3 region has the DNA TGTGCCAGCAGACCAAAGGGCAGAGGACTAGATTATCTGGATACGCAGTATTTT. Translated, it gives CASRPKGRGLDYLDTQYF. Full variable domain (outside the CDR3, taken from reference TRBV11-2 and TRBJ2-3): EAGVAQSPRYKIIEKRQSVAFWCNPISGHATLYWYQQILGQGPKLLIQFQNNGVVDDSQLPKDRFSAERLKGVDSTLKIQPAKLEDSAVYLCASRPKGRGLDYLDTQYFGPGTRLTVL.

This clonotype was counted between two and nine times. The rearrangement uses TRBV30 and TRBJ1-4, with D perhaps TRBD1 (5 bases). The CDR3 runs 14 residues. Germline V gene lookup returns CDR1 GTSNPN and CDR2 SVGIG (reference sequence). The germline V and J ends were trimmed by 0 bases and 10 bases, with 15 bases remaining between them. The CDR3 here is CAWSVLPGGGKLFF. The CDR3 DNA follows: TGTGCCTGGAGTGTACTGCCCGGCGGGGGAAAACTGTTTTTT.